Presented here are 22 T cell receptor beta chains from one specimen sequenced in a study of blood T cells in healthy people across ages. Combining a sample-barcoded 5' primer with a J-beta primer mix, a second PCR ran for 7 to 11 cycles. TCRdb fed the 5' RACE reads into MiXCR, producing one record per CDR3 protein. The data show 2 million or so distinct CDR3 sequences, around 48% seen once. Material: blood. The receptors derive from a middle-aged woman in good health.

The V gene is TRBV25-1, the J gene TRBJ2-3, with 13 nucleotides matching TRBD2. The V gene end was trimmed by 3 bases and the J gene end by 4 bases; junction bases not matched to a gene: 10. The CDR3 has 18 residues. Germline lookup yields CDR1 MGHDK and CDR2 SYGVNS. CDR3 DNA sequence: TGTGCCAGCAGTGAGGTGACGACTAGCGGGGGGTCTGCAGATACGCAGTATTTT. Translated: CASSEVTTSGGSADTQYF.

The gene calls are TRBV15 and TRBJ2-5; the D gene is possibly TRBD1 (5 bases). The CDR3 covers 14 residues. V lost 4 bases and J lost 1, with 10 bases in between. Germline lookup yields CDR1 LNHNV and CDR2 YYDKDF (reference sequence). The CDR3 sequence: CATSTTEFQETQYF. The CDR3, as DNA: TGTGCCACCAGCACGACAGAGTTCCAAGAGACCCAGTACTTC.

This rearrangement joins TRBV20-1 to TRBJ1-2, with 9 nucleotides matching TRBD1. J lost 0 bases, V lost 3 bases, and 5 bases had no gene match. The CDR3 has 15 amino acids. The germline CDR1 and CDR2 sequences are DFQATT and SNEGSKA (reference sequence). The CDR3 DNA sequence: TGCAGTGCTAGCAGGGACAGGGCAACTAACTATGGCTACACCTTC. As protein: CSASRDRATNYGYTF.

This clonotype was counted only a few times. The CDR3 here is CASSSSEGPYTF. CDR3 DNA: TGTGCCAGCAGCTCCTCCGAGGGACCCTACACCTTC. The chain couples TRBV6-6 to TRBJ1-2; tentative D call: TRBD1 (5 bases). V was shortened by 6 bases and J by 10 bases, with 15 bases between the two germline ends. Germline CDR1 is MNHNY and CDR2 is SVGAGI (reference sequence). This CDR3 has 12 residues.

This clonotype was picked up one time. The chain joins TRBV29-1 to TRBJ2-7, with 8 bases that match TRBD1. Trimming cost V 2 bases and J 7 bases; bases outside gene matches: 10. CDR1 is SQVTM and CDR2 is ANQGSEA in the germline V gene. CDR3 length: 14 amino acids. The chain's CDR3 is CSVEIRQGMGEQYF. For the CDR3, the DNA is TGCAGCGTTGAAATCAGACAGGGGATGGGGGAGCAGTACTTC.

The V and J genes are TRBV28 and TRBJ2-5; the D gene is possibly TRBD1 (5 bases). The germline gives CDR1 MDHEN, CDR2 SYDVKM. Trimming stripped 7 bases from V and 0 bases from J, with 15 bases between. The CDR3 extends over 15 amino acids. Written as DNA, the CDR3 is TGTGCCAGCACTTCGGACACGCTATACCAAGAGACCCAGTACTTC. Encoded protein: CASTSDTLYQETQYF.

The chain joins TRBV7-2 to TRBJ1-5; 7 bases map to TRBD1. J lost 2 bases, V lost 6 bases, and 4 bases had no gene match. This CDR3 has 14 residues. The germline gives CDR1 SGHTA, CDR2 FQGNSA. CDR3 region: CASSTDRGNQPQHF. CDR3 sequence (DNA): TGTGCCAGCAGTACAGACAGGGGCAATCAGCCCCAGCATTTT. The full variable domain, rest sourced from reference TRBV7-2 and TRBJ1-5, is GAGVSQSPSNKVTEKGKDVELRCDPISGHTALYWYRQSLGQGLEFLIYFQGNSAPDKSGLPSDRFSAERTGGSVSTLTIQRTQQEDSAVYLCASSTDRGNQPQHFGDGTRLSIL.

The V call is TRBV5-1, the J call TRBJ2-7; a weak D match, TRBD2 (5 bases). This CDR3 spans 15 amino acids. CDR1 SGHRS and CDR2 YFSETQ come from the germline V gene. V lost 2 bases and J lost 7, with 19 bases in between. In DNA form, the CDR3 reads TGCGCCAGCAGCTTTAAGACTAACCCCCCGGGGGAGCAGTACTTC. As protein: CASSFKTNPPGEQYF. Together with reference TRBV5-1 and TRBJ2-7, the CDR3 gives the full variable domain: KAGVTQTPRYLIKTRGQQVTLSCSPISGHRSVSWYQQTPGQGLQFLFEYFSETQRNKGNFPGRFSGRQFSNSRSEMNVSTLELGDSALYLCASSFKTNPPGEQYFGPGTRLTVT.

This clonotype was seen a few times. The CDR3 here is CSASGAFSGNNEQFF. The DNA for the CDR3 is TGCAGTGCTAGTGGGGCATTTAGCGGGAACAATGAGCAGTTCTTC. The rearrangement links TRBV20-1 to TRBJ2-1; TRBD2 matches at 8 bases. Germline V gene lookup returns CDR1 DFQATT and CDR2 SNEGSKA (reference sequence). This CDR3 has 15 residues. V trimming: 3 bases; J trimming: 5 bases; junction bases outside the gene matches: 9.

The chain is built from TRBV5-1 and TRBJ2-3; 7 bases line up with TRBD2. The V segment lost 2 bases and the J segment 2 bases; nucleotides outside the gene matches: 14. The CDR3 is made up of 18 amino acids. Germline assignment: CDR1 SGHRS and CDR2 YFSETQ. The chain's CDR3 is CASSFDGPGRGITDTQYF. The CDR3 DNA sequence: TGCGCCAGCAGCTTCGACGGACCAGGGAGGGGAATCACAGATACGCAGTATTTT.

The chain carries TRBV12-5 and TRBJ1-2; 8 bases align to TRBD1. Germline V gives CDR1 LGHNT, CDR2 FRNRAP. V dropped 4 bases and J dropped 7; count of bases not matched to a gene: 14. This CDR3 comprises 16 residues. The CDR3 DNA is TGTGCTAGTGGTTCGGGAGATGGCAGGGGGCTTCGTGGCTACACCTTC. Protein sequence: CASGSGDGRGLRGYTF.

Worth noting for this clonotype: Compared with germline, one end of the junction differs, possibly owing to a read error. This chain joins TRBV4-3 and TRBJ2-3, with D unclear. The CDR3 contains 15 residues. Germline CDR1 LGHNA, CDR2 YSLEER. The CDR3: CASSQGLVTGQTQYF. In DNA form, the CDR3 reads TGCGCCAGCAGTCAAGGTCTAGTGACCGGTCAGACGCAGTATTTT.

In DNA, the CDR3 is TGCAGTGCTAGAGATTCGGGCAGGGTCGGTGAAGCTTTCTTT. Translating it yields CSARDSGRVGEAFF. The V and J genes are TRBV20-1 and TRBJ1-1, with a possible D match to TRBD1 (5 bases). V was trimmed by 0 bases and J by 7 bases, leaving 15 bases between them. Germline V CDR1 and CDR2: DFQATT, SNEGSKA (reference sequence). The CDR3 is 14 residues long.

V gene TRBV20-1 combines with J gene TRBJ2-3; 11 bases match TRBD2. V shed 0 bases, J shed 5 bases, and the junction held 7 bases outside the gene matches. CDR1 is DFQATT, CDR2 SNEGSKA, per germline (reference sequence). The CDR3 has 16 residues. The CDR3 spells CSARDQTSGVVDTQYF. The CDR3 DNA sequence: TGCAGTGCTAGAGACCAGACTAGCGGGGTGGTAGATACGCAGTATTTT.

This clonotype was detected only a few times. This chain links TRBV11-2 with TRBJ2-5; the D gene could be TRBD1 or TRBD2 (5 bases each). The CDR3 loop spans 13 amino acids. Between the trimmed V and J ends, which lost 4 bases and 1 base, there was a span of 7 bases. The V gene's germline CDR1 is SGHAT and CDR2 FQNNGV. The CDR3 DNA follows: TGTGCCAGCAGCTGGGACGGCCAAGAGACCCAGTACTTC. It codes for CASSWDGQETQYF.

This chain connects TRBV7-2 to TRBJ2-1; D ambiguous. The CDR3 has 13 amino acids. Germline-derived CDR1 and CDR2 are SGHTA and FQGNSA. Trimming took 5 bases from V and 7 from J, leaving 12 bases between them. The CDR3 loop reads CASSLRTRNEQFF. CDR3 nucleotide sequence: TGTGCCAGCAGCCTCCGAACGAGAAATGAGCAGTTCTTC.

With respect to this clonotype: A much bigger clone sits one base away, suggesting this may be a read error. The conserved final phenylalanine or tryptophan is absent from the CDR3, which likely points to a read error. This chain joins TRBV27 and TRBJ2-7; 8 bases map to TRBD1. Germline CDR1 reads MNHEY; CDR2 reads SMNVEV (reference sequence). The trim removed 5 bases at V and 2 bases at J, leaving 8 bases unmatched. The CDR3 totals 15 residues. The CDR3 reads CASSPTGTGAYEQYL. The CDR3 DNA reads TGTGCCAGCAGTCCAACCGGGACAGGTGCCTACGAGCAGTACTTG.

This chain uses TRBV7-8 with TRBJ1-5; TRBD1 is a possible D gene (6 bases). The germline V gene encodes CDR1 SGHVS and CDR2 FQNEAQ. Trimming pared 8 bases from V and 4 bases from J, leaving 21 bases between. CDR3 size: 16 residues. The DNA for the CDR3 is TGTGCCAGCTCCAAAGGGGGGAACTACTTTAATCAGCCCCAGCATTTT. Residues: CASSKGGNYFNQPQHF.

V usage is TRBV5-1 and J usage is TRBJ2-5, with TRBD2 matching 8 bases. With 9 bases clipped from V and 4 bases from J, the junction kept 14 bases outside the gene matches. The CDR3 loop spans 15 amino acids. Germline CDR1 is SGHRS and CDR2 is YFSETQ. The CDR3 DNA follows: TGCGCCACCAGTGTGGGGAGCGGGGGAACAGAGACCCAGTACTTC. Encoded protein: CATSVGSGGTETQYF.

CDR3 amino acids: CAISGDSTRNTQYF. The CDR3 bases are TGTGCCATCAGTGGGGACTCTACTAGGAATACGCAGTATTTT. The chain joins TRBV10-3 to TRBJ2-3; D is possibly TRBD2 (6 bases). CDR1 and CDR2 from the germline V gene are ENHRY and SYGVKD. This CDR3 contains 14 residues. V was trimmed by 4 bases and J by 7 bases, leaving 15 bases between them.

V usage is TRBV14 and J usage is TRBJ2-1, with 13 positions matching TRBD2. The CDR3 totals 18 residues. Trimming removed 0 bases from V and 5 bases from J; junction bases left unmatched: 7. The V gene's germline CDR1 is SGHDN and CDR2 FVKESK. The CDR3: CASSQDGPGLAGNNEQFF. The CDR3 nucleotides are TGTGCCAGCAGCCAAGATGGCCCGGGACTAGCGGGGAACAATGAGCAGTTCTTC.

This clonotype came up once. This chain uses TRBV6-4 with TRBJ2-5; tentative D call: TRBD2 (5 bases). The V gene lost 5 bases and the J gene lost 11 bases, with 21 bases spanning the gap. In germline, CDR1 is MRHNA, CDR2 SNTAGT. CDR3 length equals 14 residues. CDR3 in amino acids: CASSWREGDNEQYF. The DNA for the CDR3 is TGTGCCAGCAGTTGGCGTGAGGGTGACAATGAGCAGTACTTC.